The 27 T cell receptor beta chains below come from one sample, sequenced in a study of response to subunit inactivated influenza vaccine. TCRdb re-derived calls from the RT-PCR reads in MiXCR, one entry per CDR3 protein. This sample has under 200,000 distinct CDR3 sequences, with approximately 12% found just once. The sample also formed part of further work on T cells expressing NK-cell markers. From that study: In generating TCR beta cDNA, 5'RACE template switching with UMIs was used.

The material was CD8+ T cells sorted from PBMCs, obtained approximately 13 days after vaccination. These receptors came from a man in his forties or fifties who received an inactivated influenza vaccine.

In this sample, this clonotype turned up a few times. The genes are TRBV7-9 and TRBJ2-2, with D unresolved. V was clipped by 2 bases and J by 8 bases, with 9 bases between them. The length of the CDR3 is 13 residues. Germline V gene lookup returns CDR1 SEHNR and CDR2 FQNEAQ (reference sequence). The CDR3 sequence: CASSLPLEGELFF. In DNA form, the CDR3 reads TGTGCCAGCAGCTTACCGCTCGAAGGGGAGCTGTTTTTT.

This clonotype was picked up a small number of times. The CDR3 nucleotides are TGTGCCAGCAGCCCCACGACTAGCGGGGGGCCCAAAAAGCAGTTCTTC. The encoded protein is CASSPTTSGGPKKQFF. This sequence joins TRBV9 and TRBJ2-1; TRBD2 matches at 13 bases. There are 16 residues in the CDR3. Trimming took 4 bases from V and 11 from J; bases not matched to a gene: 12. CDR1 is SGDLS, CDR2 YYNGEE, per germline.

V is TRBV6-2 or TRBV6-3 and J is TRBJ2-5; D might be TRBD2 (5 bases). V gave up 0 bases and J gave up 4 bases, with 15 bases separating them. Germline-derived CDR1 and CDR2 are MNHEY and SVGEGT. The CDR3 spans 16 residues. CDR3 sequence reads: CASSYSWGAVGETQYF. The CDR3 nucleotides are TGTGCCAGCAGTTACTCGTGGGGAGCGGTGGGAGAGACCCAGTACTTC.

This clonotype was observed at least ten times. V and J are TRBV14 and TRBJ2-7; 11 nucleotides agree with TRBD2. Germline V gene sequence: CDR1 SGHDN, CDR2 FVKESK. The CDR3 totals 22 residues. The ends lost 1 base at V and 6 bases at J; junction bases unmatched: 26. CDR3: CASSQGPGQGILNLAGGPEQYF. The DNA for the CDR3 is TGTGCCAGCAGCCAAGGTCCGGGACAGGGCATCCTAAACCTAGCGGGAGGCCCCGAGCAGTACTTC. The complete variable domain, with remaining parts taken from reference TRBV14 and TRBJ2-7, reads EAGVTQFPSHSVIEKGQTVTLRCDPISGHDNLYWYRRVMGKEIKFLLHFVKESKQDESGMPNNRFLAERTGGTYSTLKVQPAELEDSGVYFCASSQGPGQGILNLAGGPEQYFGPGTRLTVT.

The chain is built from TRBV20-1 and TRBJ1-2, with D unclear. Germline CDR1 and CDR2: DFQATT and SNEGSKA (reference sequence). The V gene lost 3 bases and the J gene lost 0 bases, with 11 bases spanning the gap. The CDR3 is 14 amino acids. The CDR3 bases are TGCAGTGCTAGGATCGGCACTGCTAACTATGGCTACACCTTC. This codes for CSARIGTANYGYTF.

The chain recombines TRBV12-3 or TRBV12-4 with TRBJ2-7; D is tentatively TRBD1 or TRBD2 (6 bases each). Between the trimmed V and J ends, which lost 6 bases and 6 bases, there was a span of 12 bases. The CDR3 sequence is 12 residues long. The CDR3 sequence is CASSPRGPEQYF. The CDR3 DNA reads as TGTGCCAGCAGCCCCCGGGGGCCCGAGCAGTACTTC.

There are a few counts of this clonotype. The rearrangement uses TRBV2 and TRBJ2-1; TRBD2 aligns across 10 bases. CDR1 and CDR2 from the germline V gene are SNHLY and FYNNEI. V was clipped by 7 bases and J by 4 bases; unmatched bases: 10. The CDR3 is 16 amino acids. The CDR3 nucleotides read TGTGCCAGCACCCTCCTCCTAGCGGGGGTGTACAATGAGCAGTTCTTC. Its protein is CASTLLLAGVYNEQFF.

This chain uses TRBV29-1 with TRBJ2-1; no clear D gene. Germline loops: CDR1 SQVTM, CDR2 ANQGSEA. The CDR3 length is 15 residues. V lost 0 bases to trimming and J lost 0 bases, with 9 bases between them. CDR3 region: CSVEEVPSSYNEQFF. DNA for the CDR3: TGCAGCGTTGAAGAGGTGCCGAGCTCCTACAATGAGCAGTTCTTC.

Ten or more counts support this clonotype. The genes are TRBV30 and TRBJ2-5; the D gene is possibly TRBD2 (6 bases). The CDR3 has 16 residues. The ends were cut back, 0 bases at V and 4 bases at J, with 18 bases in the middle. Looked up from germline, CDR1 is GTSNPN and CDR2 is SVGIG (reference sequence). The CDR3, as DNA: TGTGCCTGGAGTGTAGGTTCGAGGAGGGGAGGAGAGACCCAGTACTTC. This codes for CAWSVGSRRGGETQYF.

This clonotype has more than one count but fewer than ten. The chain recombines TRBV7-9 with TRBJ1-5; 8 positions match TRBD1. The CDR3 loop spans 15 amino acids. Germline CDR1 SEHNR, CDR2 FQNEAQ (reference sequence). The V and J ends lost 4 bases and 2 bases, in that order; junction bases with no gene match: 4. The CDR3 nucleotides read TGTGCCAGCAGCTCGGACAGGGTACGCAATCAGCCCCAGCATTTT. Translation gives CASSSDRVRNQPQHF.

On this clonotype itself: A much larger clonotype is one base distant, so this may be a read error. The chain combines TRBV10-3 with TRBJ2-7; D is unclear. This CDR3 region has 12 residues. The V end lost 3 bases, the J end lost 0 bases, and 3 bases lay between the germline ends. Germline-derived CDR1 and CDR2 are ENHRY and SYGVKD. CDR3 DNA sequence: TGTGCCATCAGTGACAGCTCCTACGAGCAGTACTTC. Protein: CAISDSSYEQYF.

The chain uses TRBV6-1 and TRBJ2-5, with 11 bases matching TRBD2. The V gene's germline CDR1 is MNHNS and CDR2 SASEGT. The CDR3 extends over 18 amino acids. J lost 0 bases, V lost 6 bases, and 12 bases had no gene match. CDR3 loop: CASSRPLAGGPDQETQYF. The CDR3 DNA follows: TGTGCCAGCAGCCGACCCTTAGCGGGAGGGCCAGACCAAGAGACCCAGTACTTC.

This clonotype has a count of ten or more. The chain has TRBV20-1 and TRBJ2-1; D is unclear. The CDR3 is made up of 12 amino acids. Germline CDR1 is DFQATT and CDR2 is SNEGSKA (reference sequence). Between the trimmed V and J ends, which lost 1 base and 8 bases, there was a span of 9 bases. This CDR3 reads CSARVLEYEQFF. The CDR3 DNA reads TGCAGTGCTAGAGTATTGGAGTATGAGCAGTTCTTC.

This clonotype was recorded at least ten times. The chain links TRBV7-9 to TRBJ2-4; D not resolved. The V end was cut by 3 bases, the J end by 0 bases, with 9 bases between. Germline V gives CDR1 SEHNR, CDR2 FQNEAQ (reference sequence). This CDR3 comprises 15 residues. CDR3 DNA sequence: TGTGCCAGCAGCTTGGATTGGGGAGCCAAAAACATTCAGTACTTC. This gives the protein CASSLDWGAKNIQYF.

This clonotype was observed a handful of times. This chain uses TRBV2 with TRBJ2-7; 7 bases agree with TRBD2. Germline trimming cut 8 bases from V and 1 base from J; bases unmatched to any gene: 8. Germline V gene data show CDR1 as SNHLY and CDR2 as FYNNEI. The CDR3 totals 14 residues. CDR3 bases: TGTGCCAGCGGGGGGGGAGGATCATCCTACGAGCAGTACTTC. Translated: CASGGGGSSYEQYF.

This clonotype was counted between two and nine times. V gene TRBV10-3 combines with J gene TRBJ2-7; TRBD2 is a possible D gene (5 bases). The germline CDR1 and CDR2 sequences are ENHRY and SYGVKD. V lost 6 bases and J lost 0, with 12 bases in between. The CDR3 contains 14 residues. In DNA, the CDR3 is TGTGCCATCAGCGAGATCGGGATCTCCTACGAGCAGTACTTC. Protein sequence: CAISEIGISYEQYF.

In its sample, this clonotype was seen a few times. The chain links TRBV7-2 to TRBJ2-7; 8 bases align to TRBD2. The junction had 10 bases not matched to a gene; V was cut back by 0 bases and J by 3 bases. Germline V lookup: CDR1 SGHTA, CDR2 FQGNSA. The CDR3 sequence is 17 residues long. This CDR3 reads CASSLASYGRANYEQYF. The CDR3 nucleotides are TGTGCCAGCAGCTTAGCGTCTTACGGGAGGGCCAACTACGAGCAGTACTTC. The full variable domain, in which reference TRBV7-2 and TRBJ2-7 provide the parts outside the CDR3, is GAGVSQSPSNKVTEKGKDVELRCDPISGHTALYWYRQSLGQGLEFLIYFQGNSAPDKSGLPSDRFSAERTGGSVSTLTIQRTQQEDSAVYLCASSLASYGRANYEQYFGPGTRLTVT.

This clonotype occurred a few times. This chain connects TRBV20-1 to TRBJ2-1; D is unresolved. V lost 5 bases and J 0 bases, leaving 11 bases between the germline ends. Germline CDR1 is DFQATT and CDR2 is SNEGSKA (reference sequence). This CDR3 is 14 amino acids long. CDR3 DNA sequence: TGCAGTGCTGGCCCAATCAGCTCCTACAATGAGCAGTTCTTC. This encodes CSAGPISSYNEQFF.

This clonotype has just a few counts. The chain uses TRBV11-2 and TRBJ1-5; perhaps TRBD1 as D (5 bases). The CDR3 covers 17 residues. V was pared by 0 bases and J by 4 bases, with 16 bases between. The V gene's germline CDR1 is SGHAT and CDR2 FQNNGV. CDR3 amino acids: CASSLDRKKGANQPQHF. CDR3 DNA: TGTGCCAGCAGCTTAGACCGGAAGAAAGGGGCTAATCAGCCCCAGCATTTT. Supplemented by reference TRBV11-2 and TRBJ1-5, the full variable domain reads EAGVAQSPRYKIIEKRQSVAFWCNPISGHATLYWYQQILGQGPKLLIQFQNNGVVDDSQLPKDRFSAERLKGVDSTLKIQPAKLEDSAVYLCASSLDRKKGANQPQHFGDGTRLSIL.

This clonotype was observed a few times. The chain has TRBV20-1 and TRBJ2-7; tentatively, D is TRBD1 (5 bases). This CDR3 contains 14 residues. Germline assignment: CDR1 DFQATT and CDR2 SNEGSKA (reference sequence). V shed 1 base and J shed 6 bases, with 16 bases lying between them. CDR3 sequence: CSARGSGLGLEQYF. The CDR3 DNA follows: TGCAGTGCTAGAGGCTCAGGGTTGGGGCTCGAGCAGTACTTC.

This clonotype was picked up many times. V is TRBV12-3 or TRBV12-4 and J is TRBJ2-3; no clear D. V lost 5 bases, J lost 2 bases, and 14 bases lay in between. The CDR3 length is 15 residues. CDR3: CASSPPDDSTDTQYF. The CDR3 DNA reads TGTGCCAGCAGTCCTCCAGATGATTCCACAGATACGCAGTATTTT.

In its sample, this clonotype was seen a few times. The CDR3 is CASSQDFRGVGAGELFF. In DNA, the CDR3 is TGCGCCAGCAGCCAAGACTTCAGGGGGGTTGGGGCCGGGGAGCTGTTTTTT. The genes are TRBV4-3 and TRBJ2-2; possibly TRBD1 for D (7 bases). The CDR3 covers 17 residues. The germline V gene has CDR1 LGHNA and CDR2 YSLEER. V lost 0 bases to trimming and J lost 6 bases, with 17 bases between them.

The J gene is TRBJ2-7, the V gene TRBV7-9; TRBD1 matches 7 bases. This CDR3 contains 15 residues. Germline V gives CDR1 SEHNR, CDR2 FQNEAQ (reference sequence). Trimming took 2 bases from V and 2 from J; bases not matched to a gene: 6. The CDR3 is CASSLTYRGTYEQYF. The DNA for the CDR3 is TGTGCCAGCAGCTTAACCTACAGGGGAACCTACGAGCAGTACTTC.

The chain is built from TRBV4-1 and TRBJ1-1, with a possible D match to TRBD1 (5 bases). The CDR3 covers 14 residues. Germline CDR1 reads MGHRA; CDR2 reads YSYEKL. Trimming removed 1 base from V and 7 bases from J, with 13 bases in between. The DNA of the CDR3 is TGCGCCAGCAGCCAAGCCAAGGGTAGGGGTGAAGCTTTCTTT. It specifies CASSQAKGRGEAFF.

At least ten counts were recorded for this clonotype. CDR3 amino acids: CASSQAGTGGYGYTF. The CDR3 DNA follows: TGCGCCAGCAGCCAAGCCGGGACAGGGGGCTATGGCTACACCTTC. The chain couples TRBV4-3 to TRBJ1-2; 11 bases map to TRBD1. This CDR3 region has 15 residues. Trimming took 1 base from V and 4 from J; bases not matched to a gene: 2. Germline V gene sequence: CDR1 LGHNA, CDR2 YSLEER.

The chain is built from TRBV24-1 and TRBJ2-7; no firm D call. Trimming cost V 6 bases and J 5 bases, with 10 bases left between them. The CDR3 has 12 residues. The germline CDR1 and CDR2 sequences are KGHDR and SFDVKD. CDR3 in amino acids: CATSPPVNEQYF. As DNA, the CDR3 is TGTGCCACCAGTCCGCCAGTCAACGAGCAGTACTTC.

This clonotype was observed a few times. V and J are TRBV7-9 and TRBJ2-7; TRBD2 is a possible D gene (6 bases). The V gene's germline CDR1 is SEHNR and CDR2 FQNEAQ (reference sequence). CDR3 length: 15 residues. Trimming left V 3 bases short and J 1 base short, with 13 bases between. The CDR3 DNA is TGTGCCAGCAGCTTTGCGGGACGGGTTTCCTACGAGCAGTACTTC. Translating it yields CASSFAGRVSYEQYF. The complete variable domain, with remaining parts taken from reference TRBV7-9 and TRBJ2-7, reads DTGVSQNPRHKITKRGQNVTFRCDPISEHNRLYWYRQTLGQGPEFLTYFQNEAQLEKSRLLSDRFSAERPKGSFSTLEIQRTEQGDSAMYLCASSFAGRVSYEQYFGPGTRLTVT.